This TCR beta chain was profiled in a study of spatial heterogeneity in lung cancer. Study information: Sequencing consistently turned up more beta-chain sequences than alpha-chain sequences.

V was clipped by 4 bases and J by 6 bases, with 13 bases between them. This CDR3 spans 15 amino acids. MiXCR, run by TCRdb on the 5' RACE reads, gives a single entry per CDR3 protein. The profile shows 20,000 or so distinct CDR3 sequences, approximately 9.1% of them singletons. Whole-study findings and limits: Ubiquitous expanded tumor TCRs were seen in blood more at resection than at follow-up.

In this sample, this clonotype turned up many times. Its specificity is not known. Time point indicated: blood at routine non-recurrence follow-up after resection. This TCR was sampled from a female donor with early-stage non-small cell lung cancer. The source material was PBMCs, sampled at follow-up. The chain recombines TRBV12-3 or TRBV12-4 with TRBJ1-6; D remains unclear. DNA of the CDR3: TGTGCCAGCAGTTCTAGGCGACGGCCTAATTCACCCCTCCACTTT. This translates into CASSSRRRPNSPLHF.